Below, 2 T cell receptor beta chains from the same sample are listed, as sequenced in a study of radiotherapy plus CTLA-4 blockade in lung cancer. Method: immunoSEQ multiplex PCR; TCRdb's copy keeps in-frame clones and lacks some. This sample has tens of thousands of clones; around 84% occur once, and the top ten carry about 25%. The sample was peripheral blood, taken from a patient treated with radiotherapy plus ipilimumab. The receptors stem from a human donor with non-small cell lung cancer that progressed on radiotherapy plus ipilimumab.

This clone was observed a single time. DNA of the CDR3: TGTGCCAGCAGCTTACGGGTAGCGGCTTACGAGCAGTACGTC. It yields the protein CASSLRVAAYEQYV. This chain links TRBV11-2 with TRBJ2-7, with D possibly matching TRBD2 (6 bases). V was cut by 2 bases and J by 4 bases, with 12 bases left in between. The CDR3 has 14 residues. Germline V gene data show CDR1 as SGHAT and CDR2 as FQNNGV.

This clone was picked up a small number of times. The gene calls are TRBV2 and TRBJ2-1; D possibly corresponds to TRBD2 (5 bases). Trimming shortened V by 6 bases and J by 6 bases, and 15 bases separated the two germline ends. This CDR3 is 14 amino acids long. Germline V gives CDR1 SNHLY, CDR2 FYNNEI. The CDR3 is CASREILVSNEQFF. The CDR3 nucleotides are TGTGCCAGCAGGGAGATACTAGTAAGCAATGAGCAGTTCTTC.